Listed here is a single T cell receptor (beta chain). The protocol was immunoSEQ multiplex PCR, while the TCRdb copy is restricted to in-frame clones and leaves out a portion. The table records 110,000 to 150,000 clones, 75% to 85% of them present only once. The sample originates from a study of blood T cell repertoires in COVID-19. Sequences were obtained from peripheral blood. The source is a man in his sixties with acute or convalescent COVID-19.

The CDR3 DNA sequence: TGTGCCAGCAGCCTTGTGGGGACTAGCGTAGAGACCCAGTACTTC. It is translated as CASSLVGTSVETQYF. The J gene is TRBJ2-5, the V gene TRBV27, with 10 nucleotides matching TRBD2. The junction had 8 bases not matched to a gene; V was cut back by 6 bases and J by 4 bases. The CDR3 spans 15 residues. CDR1 and CDR2 from the germline V gene are MNHEY and SMNVEV (reference sequence).